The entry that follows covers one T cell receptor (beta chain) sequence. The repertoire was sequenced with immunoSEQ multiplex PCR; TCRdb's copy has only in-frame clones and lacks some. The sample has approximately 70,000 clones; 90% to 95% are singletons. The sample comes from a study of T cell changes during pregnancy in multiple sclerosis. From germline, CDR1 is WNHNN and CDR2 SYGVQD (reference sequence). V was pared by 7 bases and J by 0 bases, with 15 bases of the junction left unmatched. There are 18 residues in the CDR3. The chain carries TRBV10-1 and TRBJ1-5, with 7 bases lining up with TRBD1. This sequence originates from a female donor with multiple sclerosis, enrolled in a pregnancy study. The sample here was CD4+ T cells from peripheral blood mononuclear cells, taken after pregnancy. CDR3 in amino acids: CASTHLLTGPPSNQPQHF. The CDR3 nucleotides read TGCGCCAGCACCCACCTACTGACAGGGCCTCCTAGCAATCAGCCCCAGCATTTT.